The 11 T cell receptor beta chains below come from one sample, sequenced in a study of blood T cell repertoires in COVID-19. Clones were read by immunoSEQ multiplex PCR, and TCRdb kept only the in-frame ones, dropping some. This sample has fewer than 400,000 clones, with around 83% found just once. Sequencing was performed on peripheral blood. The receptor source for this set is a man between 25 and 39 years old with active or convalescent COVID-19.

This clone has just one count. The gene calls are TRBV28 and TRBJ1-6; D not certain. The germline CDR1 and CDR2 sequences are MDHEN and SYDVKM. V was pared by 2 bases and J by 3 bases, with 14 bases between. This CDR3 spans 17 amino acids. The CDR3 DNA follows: TGTGCCAGCAGTTTAAATGGAGGGTTACTCTATAATTCACCCCTCCACTTT. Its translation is CASSLNGGLLYNSPLHF.

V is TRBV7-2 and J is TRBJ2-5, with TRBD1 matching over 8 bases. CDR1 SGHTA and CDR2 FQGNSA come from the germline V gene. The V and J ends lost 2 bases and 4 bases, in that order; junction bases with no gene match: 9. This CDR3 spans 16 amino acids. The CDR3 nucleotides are TGTGCCAGCAGCTTAACGCCCAGGGGGCCGGTAGAGACCCAGTACTTC. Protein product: CASSLTPRGPVETQYF.

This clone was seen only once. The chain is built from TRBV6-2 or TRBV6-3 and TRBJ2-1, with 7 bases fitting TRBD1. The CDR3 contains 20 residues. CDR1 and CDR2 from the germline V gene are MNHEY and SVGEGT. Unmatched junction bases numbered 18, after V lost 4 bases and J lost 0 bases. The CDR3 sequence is CASSSRTGGSGDSSYNEQFF. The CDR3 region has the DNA TGTGCCAGCAGTTCCCGGACAGGAGGCTCCGGGGATAGCTCCTACAATGAGCAGTTCTTC.

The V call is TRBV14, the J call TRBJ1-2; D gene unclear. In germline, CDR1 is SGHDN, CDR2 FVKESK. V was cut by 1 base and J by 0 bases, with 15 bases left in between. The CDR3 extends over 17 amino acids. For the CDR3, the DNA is TGTGCCAGCAGCCAAGTGGACTCCTGGGATGCTAACTATGGCTACACCTTC. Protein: CASSQVDSWDANYGYTF.

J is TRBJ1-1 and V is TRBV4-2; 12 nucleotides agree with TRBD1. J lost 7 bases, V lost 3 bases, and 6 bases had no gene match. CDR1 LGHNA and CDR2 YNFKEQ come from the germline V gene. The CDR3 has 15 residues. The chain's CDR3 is CASSQGTGGRNEAFF. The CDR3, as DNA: TGTGCCAGCAGCCAGGGGACAGGGGGCAGGAATGAAGCTTTCTTT.

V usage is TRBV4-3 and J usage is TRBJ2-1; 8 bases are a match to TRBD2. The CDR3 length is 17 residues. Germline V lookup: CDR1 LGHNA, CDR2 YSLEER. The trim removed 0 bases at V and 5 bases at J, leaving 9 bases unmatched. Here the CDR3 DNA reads TGCGCCAGCAGCCAAGATCGAGACGGGAGGGTCCACAATGAGCAGTTCTTC. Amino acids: CASSQDRDGRVHNEQFF.

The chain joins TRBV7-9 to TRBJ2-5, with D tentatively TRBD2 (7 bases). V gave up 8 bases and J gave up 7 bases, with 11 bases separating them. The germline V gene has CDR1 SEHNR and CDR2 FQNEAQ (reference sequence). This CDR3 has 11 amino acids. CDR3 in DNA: TGTGCCAGCGAGGGGGAGGGGACCCAGTACTTC. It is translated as CASEGEGTQYF.

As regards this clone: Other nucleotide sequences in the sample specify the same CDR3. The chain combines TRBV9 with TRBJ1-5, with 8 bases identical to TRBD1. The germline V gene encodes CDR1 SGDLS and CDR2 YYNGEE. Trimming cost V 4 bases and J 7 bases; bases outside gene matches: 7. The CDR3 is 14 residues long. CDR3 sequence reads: CASSTGTGRQPQHF. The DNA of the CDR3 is TGTGCCAGCAGCACAGGGACAGGTCGGCAGCCCCAGCATTTT. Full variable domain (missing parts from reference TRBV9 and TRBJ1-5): DSGVTQTPKHLITATGQRVTLRCSPRSGDLSVYWYQQSLDQGLQFLIQYYNGEERAKGNILERFSAQQFPDLHSELNLSSLELGDSALYFCASSTGTGRQPQHFGDGTRLSIL.

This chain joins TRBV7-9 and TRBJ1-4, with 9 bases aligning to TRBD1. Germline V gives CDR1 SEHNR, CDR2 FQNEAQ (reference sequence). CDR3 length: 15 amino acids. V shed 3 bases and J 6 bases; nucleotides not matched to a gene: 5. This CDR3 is CASSFKDRGDEKLFF. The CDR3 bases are TGTGCCAGCAGCTTTAAGGACAGGGGCGATGAAAAACTGTTTTTT.

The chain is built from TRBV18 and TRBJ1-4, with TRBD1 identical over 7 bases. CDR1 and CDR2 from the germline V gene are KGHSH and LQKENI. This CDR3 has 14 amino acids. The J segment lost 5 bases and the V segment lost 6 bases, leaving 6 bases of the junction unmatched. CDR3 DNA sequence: TGTGCCAGCTCTCGGGACAGATTAAATGAAAAACTGTTTTTT. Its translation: CASSRDRLNEKLFF. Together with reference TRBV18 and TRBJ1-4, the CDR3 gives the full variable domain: NAGVMQNPRHLVRRRGQEARLRCSPMKGHSHVYWYRQLPEEGLKFMVYLQKENIIDESGMPKERFSAEFPKEGPSILRIQQVVRGDSAAYFCASSRDRLNEKLFFGSGTQLSVL.

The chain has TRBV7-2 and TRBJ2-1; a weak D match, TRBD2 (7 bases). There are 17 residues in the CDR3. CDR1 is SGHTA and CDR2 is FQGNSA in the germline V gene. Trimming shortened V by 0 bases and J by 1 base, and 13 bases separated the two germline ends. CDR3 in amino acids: CASSLARRGASYNEQFF. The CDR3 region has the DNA TGTGCCAGCAGCTTAGCGCGACGGGGGGCTTCCTACAATGAGCAGTTCTTC.